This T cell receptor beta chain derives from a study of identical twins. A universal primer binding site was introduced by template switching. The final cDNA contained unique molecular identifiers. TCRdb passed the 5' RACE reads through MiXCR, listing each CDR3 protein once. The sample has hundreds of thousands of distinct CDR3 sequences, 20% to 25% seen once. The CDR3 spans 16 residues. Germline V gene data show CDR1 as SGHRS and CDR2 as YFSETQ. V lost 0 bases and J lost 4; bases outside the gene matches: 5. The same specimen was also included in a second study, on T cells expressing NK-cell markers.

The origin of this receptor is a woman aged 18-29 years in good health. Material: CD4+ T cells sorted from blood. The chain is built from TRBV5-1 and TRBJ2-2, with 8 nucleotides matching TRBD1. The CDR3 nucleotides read TGCGCCAGCAGCTTGGACGGACAGGGTGGCACCGGGGAGCTGTTTTTT. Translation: CASSLDGQGGTGELFF.